This T cell receptor (beta chain) was sequenced for a study of blood T cell repertoires in COVID-19 (dated by TCRdb to the early 2020s). Background on the whole study: Samples from collaborators originated in the United States, Italy and Spain and spanned both the acute and convalescent phases of COVID-19. The repertoires were released in a freely available public database intended as a resource for research on the immune response to SARS-CoV-2. Where available, HLA class I and class II types were obtained from metadata supplied by the sample provider rather than from assay-based typing. Samples came from the ongoing ImmuneRACE study (first 160 participants) plus 1,254 subjects from 6 global collaborators. The prospective study material was composed of cDNA or gDNA derived from T cells, B-cell-depleted T cells, or PBMCs. Deeply sampled blood TCRbeta repertoires from subjects exposed to, actively infected with, or recovered from COVID-19 were included in the dataset. A de-identified subject ID, COVID-19 status, age in years and sex were almost always included in the sample metadata. The investigation overall reported the following: Clinical and demographic metadata were provided uncurated, with the amount varying by source and participant.

V is pruned by 2 bases and J by 4 bases, leaving 3 bases of the junction without a gene match. CDR1 and CDR2 are read off the germline V gene as SGDLS and YYNGEE. The CDR3, cysteine through phenylalanine, is 15 amino acids long. Solely the CDR3 DNA is kept, with 45 bases framed from the first base. The immunoSEQ Assay, a bias-controlled multiplex PCR, was used to amplify TCRbeta CDR3 regions from genomic DNA. In the paper's pipeline: Nucleated cell counts per sample were estimated from amplification of reference gene primers within the assay. To quantify the absolute abundance of each unique TCRbeta CDR3 rearrangement, sequence reads were collapsed and filtered. For each sample, productive Simpson clonality was calculated as the square root of Simpson's diversity index across productive rearrangements. TCRdb stores this immuneACCESS table with in-frame sequences only. Part of the clones is absent; in the studies checked, under half of the shortfall reflects unresolved V genes, and no reason is known for the rest. The V and J calls and clone size were taken over from that table, and D and trimming were inferred from the DNA. The table for this sample lists about 110,000 clones; 71% of them were counted only once. In total, the top ten clones hold about 1.8% of the sample.

Each collaborating institution followed its own protocols to collect whole blood in K2EDTA tubes. For TCRbeta analysis, collaborators shipped samples in one of three forms: frozen whole blood, isolated PBMCs, or DNA extracted from either of those sample types. On this clone itself: It lacks a known antigen. Per-base quality was not reported, and no clone a single base away is much larger than it.

Sequencing was performed on peripheral blood. The receptor was isolated from a woman aged 40 to 55 with acute or convalescent COVID-19. The rearrangement joined TRBV9 to TRBJ2-5; 12 central nucleotides agree with TRBD2. The DNA sequence is given as TGTGCCAGCAGCGTTCTAGCGGGGGGGCGAGAGACCCAGTACTTC. Translated, this is CASSVLAGGRETQYF.